A selection of T cell receptor beta chains follows, all from one sample in a study of OX40 agonist ivuxolimab in advanced cancers. Sequencing used immunoSEQ multiplex PCR; TCRdb keeps in-frame clones, though not all of them. The sample lists fewer than 30,000 clones, around 75% seen once, with approximately 20% in the top ten. The material sequenced was CD4+ or CD8+ T cells sorted from blood, taken in a trial of the OX40 agonist ivuxolimab. The receptors come from an adult with an advanced solid tumor such as melanoma, head and neck, liver or kidney cancer. The CDR3 runs from the conserved cysteine through the conserved F or W. Fields, in order: D gene, J gene, clone size, V gene, CDR3 length, CDR3 DNA, CDR3 protein. The D gene is left open where the match is weak. Some rows have no size entry. The others give once, few or many, or a class for an expanded clone.

D gene: NA; J gene: TRBJ2-6; clone size: NA; V gene: TRBV9; CDR3 length: 15; CDR3 DNA: TGTGCCAGCAGCCCACATGGGTTTGGGGCCAACGTCCTGACTTTC; CDR3 protein: CASSPHGFGANVLTF
D gene: TRBD2; J gene: TRBJ2-1; clone size: NA; V gene: TRBV6-8; CDR3 length: 15; CDR3 DNA: TGTGCCAGCAGTTACCCGACTAGCGGGGGGGCCGGAGAGTTCTTC; CDR3 protein: CASSYPTSGGAGEFF
D gene: NA; J gene: TRBJ2-7; clone size: once; V gene: TRBV6-5; CDR3 length: 14; CDR3 DNA: TGTGCCAGCAGCCAACTGACCAATTCCTACGAGCAGTACTTC; CDR3 protein: CASSQLTNSYEQYF
D gene: TRBD2; J gene: TRBJ2-1; clone size: NA; V gene: TRBV7-6; CDR3 length: 18; CDR3 DNA: TGTGCCAGCAGCTTAGTTAGCCACCCGGGGACTAATGACAATGAGCAGTTCTTC; CDR3 protein: CASSLVSHPGTNDNEQFF
D gene: NA; J gene: TRBJ1-3; clone size: NA; V gene: TRBV4-3; CDR3 length: 18; CDR3 DNA: TGCGCCAGCAGCCAAGATTCGGGACGCAAACACTCTGGAAACACCATATATTTT; CDR3 protein: CASSQDSGRKHSGNTIYF
D gene: NA; J gene: TRBJ2-5; clone size: few; V gene: TRBV28; CDR3 length: 16; CDR3 DNA: TGTGCCAGCAGGGCCGACAGGTTTACTTACCAAGAGACCCAGTACTTC; CDR3 protein: CASRADRFTYQETQYF
D gene: NA; J gene: TRBJ2-1; clone size: NA; V gene: TRBV6-1; CDR3 length: 15; CDR3 DNA: TGTGCCAGCAAACTCGGGGCAGGGGAGTACAATGAGCAGTTCTTC; CDR3 protein: CASKLGAGEYNEQFF
D gene: NA; J gene: TRBJ1-2; clone size: NA; V gene: TRBV6-6; CDR3 length: 13; CDR3 DNA: TGTGCCAGCAGAAACGGACAGCTTTATGGCTACACCTTC; CDR3 protein: CASRNGQLYGYTF
D gene: NA; J gene: TRBJ1-3; clone size: NA; V gene: TRBV4-1; CDR3 length: 16; CDR3 DNA: TGCGCCAGCAGCCGGGGGCAGAGGATTTCTGGAAACACCATATATTTT; CDR3 protein: CASSRGQRISGNTIYF
D gene: TRBD1; J gene: TRBJ1-1; clone size: few; V gene: TRBV28; CDR3 length: 15; CDR3 DNA: TGTGCCAGCAGTCGGGACAGGGAGGTGCGGACTGAAGCTTTCTTT; CDR3 protein: CASSRDREVRTEAFF
D gene: TRBD2; J gene: TRBJ2-1; clone size: NA; V gene: TRBV27; CDR3 length: 14; CDR3 DNA: TGTGCCAGCAGTTTACGGGGGGGTTTTTCTGAGCAGTTCTTC; CDR3 protein: CASSLRGGFSEQFF
D gene: NA; J gene: TRBJ2-7; clone size: NA; V gene: TRBV2; CDR3 length: 14; CDR3 DNA: TGTGCCAGCGTAGGCGGGGGCTCCGCGTACGAGCAGTACTTC; CDR3 protein: CASVGGGSAYEQYF
D gene: TRBD1; J gene: TRBJ1-2; clone size: once; V gene: TRBV9; CDR3 length: 16; CDR3 DNA: TGTGCCAGCAGCGTAGGCATACAGGGGGGGAACTATGGCTACACCTTC; CDR3 protein: CASSVGIQGGNYGYTF
D gene: TRBD1; J gene: TRBJ1-3; clone size: NA; V gene: TRBV29-1; CDR3 length: 12; CDR3 DNA: TGCAGCGTTGCAGGGGGCAGAAACACCATATATTTT; CDR3 protein: CSVAGGRNTIYF
D gene: TRBD2; J gene: TRBJ2-5; clone size: NA; V gene: TRBV6-5; CDR3 length: 15; CDR3 DNA: TGTGCCAGCAGCTCCAGCGGGGGTAACCAAGAGACCCAGTACTTC; CDR3 protein: CASSSSGGNQETQYF
D gene: TRBD2; J gene: TRBJ2-3; clone size: NA; V gene: TRBV6-1; CDR3 length: 15; CDR3 DNA: TGTGCCAGCCTGGAAGCGGGGGTACGCACAGATACGCAGTATTTT; CDR3 protein: CASLEAGVRTDTQYF
D gene: TRBD1; J gene: TRBJ1-6; clone size: NA; V gene: TRBV7-3; CDR3 length: 16; CDR3 DNA: TGTGCCAGCAGCTTAATGGGACAGGGCCGGGGGGCACCCCTCCACTTT; CDR3 protein: CASSLMGQGRGAPLHF
D gene: TRBD1; J gene: TRBJ1-2; clone size: NA; V gene: TRBV7-8; CDR3 length: 16; CDR3 DNA: TGTGCCAGCAGCGTGACAGGGGGGACAGCTAACTATGGCTACACCTTC; CDR3 protein: CASSVTGGTANYGYTF
D gene: NA; J gene: TRBJ2-7; clone size: NA; V gene: TRBV11-3; CDR3 length: 12; CDR3 DNA: TGTGCCAGCAGCTTGAGAGGGTACGAGCAGTACTTC; CDR3 protein: CASSLRGYEQYF
D gene: NA; J gene: TRBJ1-2; clone size: few; V gene: TRBV5-5; CDR3 length: 14; CDR3 DNA: TGTGCCAGCAGCCCCTTGGAGGGGCCTGTTGGCTACACCTTC; CDR3 protein: CASSPLEGPVGYTF
D gene: NA; J gene: TRBJ1-2; clone size: NA; V gene: TRBV6-1; CDR3 length: 14; CDR3 DNA: TGTGCCAGCAGCGTCGACAGGACTAACTATGGCTACACCTTC; CDR3 protein: CASSVDRTNYGYTF
D gene: NA; J gene: TRBJ2-1; clone size: NA; V gene: TRBV29-1; CDR3 length: 17; CDR3 DNA: TGCAGCGTCCCTGAAGGTGCGAGGGGGGAAATACTCAATGAGCAGTTCTTC; CDR3 protein: CSVPEGARGEILNEQFF
D gene: NA; J gene: TRBJ1-1; clone size: NA; V gene: TRBV4-1; CDR3 length: 16; CDR3 DNA: TGCGCCAGCAGCCAAGATTGGGCCCCGGGGGGCACTGAAGCTTTCTTT; CDR3 protein: CASSQDWAPGGTEAFF
D gene: TRBD1; J gene: TRBJ1-2; clone size: NA; V gene: TRBV27; CDR3 length: 12; CDR3 DNA: TGTGCCAGCAGAACAGGGGCTTTGGGCTACACCTTC; CDR3 protein: CASRTGALGYTF
D gene: NA; J gene: TRBJ1-6; clone size: NA; V gene: TRBV9; CDR3 length: 13; CDR3 DNA: TGTGCCAGCCAAGCCGGCCGTGGCTCACCCCTCCACTTT; CDR3 protein: CASQAGRGSPLHF
D gene: TRBD1; J gene: TRBJ2-7; clone size: NA; V gene: TRBV11-2; CDR3 length: 14; CDR3 DNA: TGTGCCAGCTCCAACGGCAGGGGGTTCTACGAGCAGTACTTC; CDR3 protein: CASSNGRGFYEQYF